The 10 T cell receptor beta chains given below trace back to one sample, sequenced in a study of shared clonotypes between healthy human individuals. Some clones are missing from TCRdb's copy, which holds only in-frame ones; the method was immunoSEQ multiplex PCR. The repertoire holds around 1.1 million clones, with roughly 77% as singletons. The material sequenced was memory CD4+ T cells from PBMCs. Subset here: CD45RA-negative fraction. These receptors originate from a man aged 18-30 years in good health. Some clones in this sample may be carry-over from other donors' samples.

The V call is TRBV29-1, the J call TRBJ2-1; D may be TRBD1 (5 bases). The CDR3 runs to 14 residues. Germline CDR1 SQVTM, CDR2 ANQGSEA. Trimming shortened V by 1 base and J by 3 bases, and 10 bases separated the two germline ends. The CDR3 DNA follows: TGCAGCGTTGAAGGGCACAGGCGCTACAATGAGCAGTTCTTC. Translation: CSVEGHRRYNEQFF.

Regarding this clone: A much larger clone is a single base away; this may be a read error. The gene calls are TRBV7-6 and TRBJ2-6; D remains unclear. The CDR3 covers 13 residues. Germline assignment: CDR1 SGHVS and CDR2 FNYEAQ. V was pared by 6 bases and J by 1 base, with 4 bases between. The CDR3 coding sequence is TGTGCCAGCAGGCTATCTGGGGCCAACGTCCTGACTTTC. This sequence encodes CASRLSGANVLTF.

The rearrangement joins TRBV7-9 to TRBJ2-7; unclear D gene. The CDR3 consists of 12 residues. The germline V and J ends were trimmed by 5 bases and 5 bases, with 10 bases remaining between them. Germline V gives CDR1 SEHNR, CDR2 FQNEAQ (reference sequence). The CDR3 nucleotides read TGTGCCAGCAGCATGGCAGCAGACGAGCAGTACTTC. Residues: CASSMAADEQYF.

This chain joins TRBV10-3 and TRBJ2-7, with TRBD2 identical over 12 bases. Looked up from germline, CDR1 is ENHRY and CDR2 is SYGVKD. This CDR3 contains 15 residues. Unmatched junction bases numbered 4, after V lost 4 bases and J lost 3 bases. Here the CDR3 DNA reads TGTGCCATCAGTGTGGGGACTAGCGGGCTCTACGAGCAGTACTTC. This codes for CAISVGTSGLYEQYF.

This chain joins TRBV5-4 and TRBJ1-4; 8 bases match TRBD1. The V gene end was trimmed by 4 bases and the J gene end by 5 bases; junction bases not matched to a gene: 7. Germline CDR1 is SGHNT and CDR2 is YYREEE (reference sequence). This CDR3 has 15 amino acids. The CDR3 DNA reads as TGTGCCAGCAGCAACGGGGACAGGACAAATGAAAAACTGTTTTTT. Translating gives CASSNGDRTNEKLFF.

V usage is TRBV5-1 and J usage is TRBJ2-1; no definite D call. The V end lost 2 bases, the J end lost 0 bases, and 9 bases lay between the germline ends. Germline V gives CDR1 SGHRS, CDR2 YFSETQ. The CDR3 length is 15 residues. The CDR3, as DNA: TGCGCCAGCAGCTTAGACCCGACCTCCTACAATGAGCAGTTCTTC. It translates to CASSLDPTSYNEQFF.

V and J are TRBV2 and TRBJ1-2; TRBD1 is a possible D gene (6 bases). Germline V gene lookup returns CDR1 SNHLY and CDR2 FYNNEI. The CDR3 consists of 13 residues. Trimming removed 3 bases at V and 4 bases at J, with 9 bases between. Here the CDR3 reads CASSDRGPYGYTF. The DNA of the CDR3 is TGTGCCAGCAGTGACAGGGGCCCCTATGGCTACACCTTC.

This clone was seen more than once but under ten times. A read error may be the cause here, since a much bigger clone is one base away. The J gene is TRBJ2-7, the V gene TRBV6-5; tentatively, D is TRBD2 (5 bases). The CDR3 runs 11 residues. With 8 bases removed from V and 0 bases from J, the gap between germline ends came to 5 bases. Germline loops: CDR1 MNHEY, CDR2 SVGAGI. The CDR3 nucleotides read TGTGCCAGCGGGAGCTCCTACGAGCAGTACTTC. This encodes CASGSSYEQYF.

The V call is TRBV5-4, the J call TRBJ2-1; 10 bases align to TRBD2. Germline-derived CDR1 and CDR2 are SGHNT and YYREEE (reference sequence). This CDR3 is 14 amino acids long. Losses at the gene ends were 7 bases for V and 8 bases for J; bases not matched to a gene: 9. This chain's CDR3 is CASVPSGSWDEQFF. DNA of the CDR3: TGTGCCAGCGTTCCTAGCGGGAGTTGGGATGAGCAGTTCTTC.

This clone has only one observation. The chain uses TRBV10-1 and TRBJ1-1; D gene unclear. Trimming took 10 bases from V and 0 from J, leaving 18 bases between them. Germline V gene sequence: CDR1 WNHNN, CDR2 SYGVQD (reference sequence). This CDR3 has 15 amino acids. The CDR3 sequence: CATDTLPWMNTEAFF. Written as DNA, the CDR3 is TGCGCCACCGACACCCTCCCATGGATGAACACTGAAGCTTTCTTT.